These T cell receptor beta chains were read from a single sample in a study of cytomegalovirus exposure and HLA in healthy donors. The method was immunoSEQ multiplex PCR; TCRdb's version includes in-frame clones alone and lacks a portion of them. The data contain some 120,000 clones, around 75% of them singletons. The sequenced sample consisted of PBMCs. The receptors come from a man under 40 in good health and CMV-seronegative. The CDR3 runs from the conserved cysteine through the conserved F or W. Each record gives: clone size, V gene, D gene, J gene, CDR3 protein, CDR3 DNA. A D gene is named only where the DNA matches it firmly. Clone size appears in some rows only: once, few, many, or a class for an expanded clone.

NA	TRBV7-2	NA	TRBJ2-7	CASSSQYGMYEQYF	TGTGCCAGCAGCTCGCAGTATGGCATGTACGAGCAGTACTTC
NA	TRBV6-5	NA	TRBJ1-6	CASSTGSSPLHF	TGTGCCAGCAGTACGGGGAGTTCACCCCTCCACTTT
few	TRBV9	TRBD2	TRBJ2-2	CASSVDGTSGRTQGGELFF	TGTGCCAGCAGCGTAGACGGGACTAGCGGGAGGACCCAGGGCGGGGAGCTGTTTTTT
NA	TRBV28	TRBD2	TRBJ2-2	CASSPSGSSTGELFF	TGTGCCAGCAGTCCTAGCGGGAGCTCCACCGGGGAGCTGTTTTTT
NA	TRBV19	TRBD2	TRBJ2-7	CASSWGGPYEQYF	TGTGCCAGTAGTTGGGGGGGTCCCTACGAGCAGTACTTC
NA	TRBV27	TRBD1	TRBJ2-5	CASSLRPGQGVETQYF	TGTGCCAGCAGTTTACGCCCCGGACAGGGTGTGGAGACCCAGTACTTC
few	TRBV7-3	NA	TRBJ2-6	CASSLKAGVGGANVLTF	TGTGCCAGCAGCTTAAAAGCAGGGGTGGGTGGGGCCAACGTCCTGACTTTC
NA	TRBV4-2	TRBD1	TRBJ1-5	CASSQDQGGDQPQHF	TGTGCCAGCAGCCAAGACCAGGGGGGCGATCAGCCCCAGCATTTT
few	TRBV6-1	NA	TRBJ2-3	CAATIPSTDTQYF	TGTGCCGCAACAATCCCTAGCACAGATACGCAGTATTTT
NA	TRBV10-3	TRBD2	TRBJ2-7	CAIRGDRAGGKDEQYF	TGTGCCATCAGAGGAGACCGAGCGGGGGGAAAGGACGAGCAGTACTTC
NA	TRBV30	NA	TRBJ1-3	CAWKANQHLAAGNTIYF	TGTGCCTGGAAGGCCAACCAGCACCTAGCAGCAGGAAACACCATATATTTT
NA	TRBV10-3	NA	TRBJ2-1	CAISEWRYNEQFF	TGTGCCATCAGTGAGTGGAGGTACAATGAGCAGTTCTTC
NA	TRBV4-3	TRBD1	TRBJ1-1	CASSHLGTGAEAFF	TGCGCCAGCAGCCACTTGGGGACAGGGGCTGAAGCTTTCTTT
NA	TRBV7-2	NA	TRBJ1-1	CASRVLRHQNTEAFF	TGTGCCAGCAGAGTACTACGGCACCAGAACACTGAAGCTTTCTTT
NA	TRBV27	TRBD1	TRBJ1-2	CASRPGQDIYGYTF	TGTGCCAGCAGGCCGGGACAGGATATCTATGGCTACACCTTC
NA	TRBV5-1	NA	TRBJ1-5	CASSPGTNQPQHF	TGCGCCAGCAGCCCCGGGACTAATCAGCCCCAGCATTTT
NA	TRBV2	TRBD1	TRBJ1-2	CASSETGGSYTF	TGTGCCAGCAGTGAGACAGGGGGTAGCTACACCTTC
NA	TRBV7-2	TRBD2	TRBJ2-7	CASSSRTSGGAYEQYF	TGTGCCAGCAGCTCCCGGACTAGCGGGGGGGCCTACGAGCAGTACTTC
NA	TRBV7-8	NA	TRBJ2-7	CASSLQSDYEQYF	TGTGCCAGCAGCCTACAGTCGGACTACGAGCAGTACTTC
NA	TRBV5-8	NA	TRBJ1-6	CASSSGLSNSPLHF	TGTGCCAGCAGCTCAGGATTATCTAATTCACCCCTCCACTTT
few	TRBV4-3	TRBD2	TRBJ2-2	CASSLRGLAEYTGELFF	TGCGCCAGCAGCCTCCGGGGACTAGCGGAGTACACCGGGGAGCTGTTTTTT
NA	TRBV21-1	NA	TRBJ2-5	CASSKAGTGVTETQYF	TGTGCCAGCAGCAAAGCAGGGACAGGGGTTACGGAGACCCAGTACTTC
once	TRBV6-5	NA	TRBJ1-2	CASSYSIMGQGYGYTF	TGTGCCAGCAGTTACTCGATTATGGGGCAGGGCTATGGCTACACCTTC
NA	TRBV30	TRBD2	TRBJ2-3	CAWGTSGTDTQYF	TGTGCCTGGGGGACTAGCGGTACAGATACGCAGTATTTT
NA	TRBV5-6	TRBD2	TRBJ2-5	CASSIQVLAGGLETQYF	TGTGCCAGCAGCATCCAGGTGTTAGCGGGAGGGCTAGAGACCCAGTACTTC
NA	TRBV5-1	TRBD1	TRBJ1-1	CASSPTAGGTEAFF	TGCGCCAGCAGCCCCACCGCAGGGGGGACTGAAGCTTTCTTT
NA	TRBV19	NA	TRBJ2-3	CASSTRGADTQYF	TGTGCCAGTAGTACTCGGGGGGCGGATACGCAGTATTTT